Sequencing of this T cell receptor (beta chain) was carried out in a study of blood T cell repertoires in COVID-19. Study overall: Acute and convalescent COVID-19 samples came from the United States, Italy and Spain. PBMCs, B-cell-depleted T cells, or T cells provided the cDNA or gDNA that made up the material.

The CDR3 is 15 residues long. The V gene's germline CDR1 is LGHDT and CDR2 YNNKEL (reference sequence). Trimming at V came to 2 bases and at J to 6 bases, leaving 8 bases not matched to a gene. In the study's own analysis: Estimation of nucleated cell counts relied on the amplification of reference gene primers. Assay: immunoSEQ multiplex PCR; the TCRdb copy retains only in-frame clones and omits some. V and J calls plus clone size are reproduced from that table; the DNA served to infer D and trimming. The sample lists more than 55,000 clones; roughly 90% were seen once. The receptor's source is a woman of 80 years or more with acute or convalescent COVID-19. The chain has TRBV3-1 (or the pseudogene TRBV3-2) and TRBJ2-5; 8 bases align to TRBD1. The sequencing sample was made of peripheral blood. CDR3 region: CASSQSGTGRQTQYF. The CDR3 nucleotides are TGTGCCAGCAGCCAATCCGGGACAGGCCGACAGACCCAGTACTTC.